These 20 T cell receptor beta chains came from one sample sequenced in a study of blood T cell repertoires in COVID-19. Only in-frame clones appear in the TCRdb table, and some are missing; sequencing was by immunoSEQ multiplex PCR. The data contain 250,000 to 350,000 clones, about 90% of them singletons. Sequenced sample: PBMCs or T cells enriched from blood (not recorded which). The receptors stem from a woman aged 18-35 years with acute COVID-19.

This clone was detected a few times. The chain couples TRBV2 to TRBJ2-7; tentatively, D is TRBD1 (6 bases). The CDR3 loop spans 14 amino acids. Germline values: CDR1 SNHLY, CDR2 FYNNEI. V was trimmed by 6 bases and J by 4 bases, leaving 16 bases between them. The CDR3, as DNA: TGTGCCAGCAGGCGGACAGACCCAACTTACGAGCAGTACTTC. Its translation: CASRRTDPTYEQYF.

This rearrangement joins TRBV29-1 to TRBJ2-2; no firm D call. The CDR3 is 14 residues long. The V gene's germline CDR1 is SQVTM and CDR2 ANQGSEA. Deletions cut 2 bases from V and 6 bases from J, with 13 bases between. CDR3 nucleotide sequence: TGCAGCGTTGAACTCAAGAGCCACCCCGGGGAGCTGTTTTTT. Protein: CSVELKSHPGELFF.

The genes are TRBV30 and TRBJ1-2, with TRBD1 as a possible D gene (6 bases). V was cut by 2 bases and J by 2 bases, with 15 bases left in between. CDR3 length: 15 amino acids. CDR1 and CDR2 from the germline V gene are GTSNPN and SVGIG (reference sequence). Here the CDR3 DNA reads TGTGCCTGGAGTCCCGGGCCGACAGGAAACTATGGCTACACCTTC. This sequence encodes CAWSPGPTGNYGYTF.

This chain connects TRBV7-9 to TRBJ2-7; 8 bases align to TRBD1. Per the germline V gene, CDR1 is SEHNR and CDR2 is FQNEAQ (reference sequence). After removal of 3 bases from V and 0 bases from J, the junction contained 1 base not matched to a gene. The CDR3 consists of 14 residues. The CDR3 DNA reads as TGTGCCAGCAGCTTGCAGGGGGCCTCCTACGAGCAGTACTTC. Translating gives CASSLQGASYEQYF. The entire variable domain, with the rest obtained from reference TRBV7-9 and TRBJ2-7, is as follows: DTGVSQNPRHKITKRGQNVTFRCDPISEHNRLYWYRQTLGQGPEFLTYFQNEAQLEKSRLLSDRFSAERPKGSFSTLEIQRTEQGDSAMYLCASSLQGASYEQYFGPGTRLTVT.

In this sample, this clone turned up many times. The CDR3: CASSITSGRHNEQFF. The CDR3 nucleotides are TGTGCCAGCAGCATCACTAGCGGGCGCCACAATGAGCAGTTCTTC. This chain uses TRBV11-2 with TRBJ2-1, with 9 bases identical to TRBD2. The CDR3 contains 15 residues. V gave up 5 bases and J gave up 5 bases; unmatched junction bases: 7. Germline loops: CDR1 SGHAT, CDR2 FQNNGV.

This clone was detected only once. The chain uses TRBV27 and TRBJ2-7, with TRBD2 matching 12 bases. Trimming cost V 5 bases and J 2 bases; bases outside gene matches: 4. The CDR3 runs to 15 residues. Germline V CDR1 and CDR2: MNHEY, SMNVEV (reference sequence). CDR3 bases: TGTGCCAGCAGTGCCCGGACTAGCGGGACCTACGAGCAGTACTTC. It specifies CASSARTSGTYEQYF.

The chain recombines TRBV5-6 with TRBJ1-4; TRBD1 matches at 8 bases. Germline V gene sequence: CDR1 SGHDT, CDR2 YYEEEE. CDR3 length: 15 residues. With 1 base clipped from V and 6 bases from J, the junction kept 5 bases outside the gene matches. The CDR3 spells CASSLPGTGDEKLFF. The CDR3 DNA reads TGTGCCAGCAGCTTGCCAGGGACAGGAGATGAAAAACTGTTTTTT.

The chain recombines TRBV4-2 with TRBJ2-1; 15 bases match TRBD2. Per germline, CDR1 LGHNA and CDR2 YNFKEQ. After removal of 4 bases from V and 7 bases from J, the junction contained 5 bases not matched to a gene. CDR3 size: 16 residues. The CDR3 sequence is CASSPGTSGRLNEQFF. In nucleotides, the CDR3 is TGTGCCAGCAGCCCGGGGACTAGCGGGAGGTTGAATGAGCAGTTCTTC.

CDR3 in DNA: TGTGCCAGCAGTTACTTGAAGACAGGGCAAATTACGTTTCCACCCCTCCACTTT. Translating it yields CASSYLKTGQITFPPLHF. The genes are TRBV6-2 or TRBV6-3 and TRBJ1-6; TRBD1 matches at 7 bases. Germline CDR1 reads MNHEY; CDR2 reads SVGEGT. The CDR3 is 18 residues long. V dropped 1 base and J dropped 11; count of bases not matched to a gene: 17.

Only one count was recorded for this clone. The CDR3 is CASSEGLGYNEQFF. DNA for the CDR3: TGCGCCAGCAGTGAGGGACTAGGCTACAATGAGCAGTTCTTC. The genes are TRBV10-2 and TRBJ2-1, with 7 bases matching TRBD2. Trimming cost V 2 bases and J 3 bases; bases outside gene matches: 1. The CDR3 contains 14 residues. Germline V lookup: CDR1 WSHSY, CDR2 SAAADI.

The chain carries TRBV28 and TRBJ2-3; D perhaps matches TRBD1 (5 bases). Germline lookup yields CDR1 MDHEN and CDR2 SYDVKM. Trimming shortened V by 5 bases and J by 2 bases, and 14 bases separated the two germline ends. The CDR3 totals 15 residues. The CDR3 loop reads CASSLGLGHTDTQYF. In nucleotides, the CDR3 is TGTGCCAGCAGTCTGGGGCTCGGACACACAGATACGCAGTATTTT.

The chain couples TRBV6-5 to TRBJ2-3; 10 bases map to TRBD1. The J segment lost 1 base and the V segment lost 2 bases, leaving 0 bases of the junction unmatched. Germline loops: CDR1 MNHEY, CDR2 SVGAGI. CDR3 size: 15 residues. DNA of the CDR3: TGTGCCAGCAGTTACGGGACAGGGGGCACAGATACGCAGTATTTT. It is translated as CASSYGTGGTDTQYF.

This rearrangement joins TRBV5-8 to TRBJ2-1; weak D call: TRBD1 (6 bases). The germline V gene has CDR1 SGHTS and CDR2 YDEGEE. The CDR3 sequence is 15 residues long. V lost 5 bases and J lost 2, with 14 bases in between. This CDR3 reads CASRSDSFAYNEQFF. CDR3 sequence (DNA): TGTGCCAGCAGGTCGGACAGTTTTGCCTACAATGAGCAGTTCTTC. The full variable domain, its missing parts supplied by reference TRBV5-8 and TRBJ2-1, is EAGVTQSPTHLIKTRGQQATLRCSPISGHTSVYWYQQALGLGLQFLLWYDEGEERNRGNFPPRFSGRQFPNYSSELNVNALELEDSALYLCASRSDSFAYNEQFFGPGTRLTVL.

This chain uses TRBV29-1 with TRBJ2-1, with a tentative D call TRBD1 (5 bases). CDR1 and CDR2 (germline): SQVTM, ANQGSEA. The CDR3 sequence is 12 residues long. V dropped 5 bases and J dropped 6 bases, with 11 bases sitting between them. CDR3 sequence reads: CSVLDMANEQFF. The CDR3 bases are TGCAGCGTTTTGGACATGGCCAATGAGCAGTTCTTC.

The chain couples TRBV10-3 to TRBJ1-6, with 7 bases lining up with TRBD1. The V gene end was trimmed by 3 bases and the J gene end by 6 bases; junction bases not matched to a gene: 5. Germline V lookup: CDR1 ENHRY, CDR2 SYGVKD. The CDR3 length is 15 residues. The CDR3 nucleotides are TGTGCCATCAGTGACCCGACAGGGCGTAATTCACCCCTCCACTTT. Translation gives CAISDPTGRNSPLHF.

This clone was counted a single time. The chain uses TRBV12-3 or TRBV12-4 and TRBJ1-1; D might be TRBD1 (6 bases). The CDR3 contains 13 residues. V was pared by 5 bases and J by 4 bases, with 11 bases between. The CDR3 nucleotides read TGTGCCAGCAGTCTCAGGGGTGGCACTGAAGCTTTCTTT. Its protein is CASSLRGGTEAFF.

The DNA of the CDR3 is TGTGCCATCAGGGACAGGCCTATCTATGGCTACACCTTC. Its protein is CAIRDRPIYGYTF. The chain has TRBV12-3 or TRBV12-4 and TRBJ1-2; TRBD1 matches 8 bases. The CDR3 contains 13 residues. V shed 10 bases and J 4 bases; nucleotides not matched to a gene: 8.

The CDR3 loop reads CASSNFDSSYEQYF. The CDR3 DNA reads TGTGCCAGCAGCAATTTCGACTCTTCCTACGAGCAGTACTTC. The V call is TRBV5-6, the J call TRBJ2-7; D ambiguous. The CDR3 runs 14 residues. Trimming removed 4 bases from V and 1 base from J, with 12 bases in between. Germline V gene lookup returns CDR1 SGHDT and CDR2 YYEEEE.

V and J are TRBV29-1 and TRBJ2-7; D gene uncertain. The germline gives CDR1 SQVTM, CDR2 ANQGSEA. The CDR3 runs 13 residues. Trimming stripped 4 bases from V and 7 bases from J, with 17 bases between. The CDR3 sequence: CSVAQAGSREQYF. CDR3 in DNA: TGCAGCGTTGCCCAGGCAGGCTCTCGGGAGCAGTACTTC.

V is TRBV7-2 and J is TRBJ1-3, with TRBD1 matching 8 bases. Germline V lookup: CDR1 SGHTA, CDR2 FQGNSA. CDR3 length equals 15 residues. With V trimmed by 5 bases and J by 1 base, 4 bases remained unmatched. The chain's CDR3 is CASSGWTGSGNTIYF. The CDR3 nucleotides read TGTGCCAGCAGCGGGTGGACAGGGTCTGGAAACACCATATATTTT.